This T cell receptor beta chain was identified during a study of vaccination effects on CD4 cells after COVID-19. About the study: After vaccination, a few convalescent patients were sampled at early and late time points. Sampling occurred a median 72 days post second dose, range 14 to 241. Study-level findings and limits: Clones induced by infection and by vaccine showed marked clonal contraction late after vaccination. The study had few convalescent patients and no early post-infection timepoints.

The assay was immunoSEQ multiplex PCR, and TCRdb's table has in-frame clones only and misses some. The table records 35,000 to 55,000 clones, 76% of them present only once. CD4+ T cells were isolated after about eleven days of culture. From March to December 2020, the person had a SARS-CoV-2 infection that was confirmed by PCR. Either the mRNA-1273 or the BNT162b2 vaccine was given to participants as two doses. This clone turned up a few times. Its specificity is not known. The V gene lost 1 base and the J gene lost 0 bases, with 5 bases spanning the gap. The germline V gene encodes CDR1 SGHDT and CDR2 YYEEEE. The CDR3 loop spans 14 amino acids.

The sequencing here drew on CD4+ T cells from PBMCs cultured without peptide, taken after COVID-19 vaccination. The chain uses TRBV5-6 and TRBJ2-4, with D unresolved. This receptor was identified in a human donor who had a prior SARS-CoV-2 infection. CDR3 in amino acids: CASSLWLAKNIQYF. CDR3 sequence (DNA): TGTGCCAGCAGCTTGTGGTTAGCCAAAAACATTCAGTACTTC.